Reported below is one T cell receptor (beta chain). The data were taken from a study of blood T cell repertoires in COVID-19. Original processing notes: Researchers report that nucleated cell counts were estimated from reference gene primer amplification. Assay: immunoSEQ multiplex PCR; the TCRdb copy retains only in-frame clones and omits some. That table gives V, J and clone size, and the DNA gave D and trimming. This sample carries approximately 300,000 clones, roughly 90% of them seen once, and the ten largest clones take less than 20%. The participants were between about 18 and 90 years old and came from fewer than 25 US areas. Cohort allocation depended upon clinical history that participants reported. Cohort 3 recovered donors had two negative PCRs, clearance, or symptom resolution. Trimming took 1 base from V and 4 from J; bases not matched to a gene: 4. Germline assignment: CDR1 SGHTA and CDR2 FQGNSA. This CDR3 contains 15 residues.

Material: PBMCs or T cells enriched from blood (not recorded which). The chain uses TRBV7-2 and TRBJ2-5; TRBD2 agrees at 9 bases. The receptor was derived from a woman in her 30s who had recovered from COVID-19. The CDR3 spells CASSLGGRASETQYF. CDR3 DNA sequence: TGTGCCAGCAGCTTAGGCGGGAGGGCATCAGAGACCCAGTACTTC. Full variable domain (rest looked up from reference TRBV7-2 and TRBJ2-5): GAGVSQSPSNKVTEKGKDVELRCDPISGHTALYWYRQSLGQGLEFLIYFQGNSAPDKSGLPSDRFSAERTGGSVSTLTIQRTQQEDSAVYLCASSLGGRASETQYFGPGTRLLVL.